Each of the 13 T cell receptor beta chains below was sequenced from the same sample in a study of T cells after yellow fever vaccination. TCRdb processed the 5' RACE reads anew with MiXCR; each CDR3 protein has one entry. The sample carries some 300,000 distinct CDR3 sequences, 3.6% recorded once. Sample: PBMCs, taken on the day of the yellow fever booster vaccination. These receptors were taken from a man aged 18 to 29 who received the YFV17D yellow fever vaccine.

This clonotype was seen a handful of times. This chain uses TRBV15 with TRBJ1-3; the D gene is possibly TRBD1 (6 bases). This CDR3 is 16 amino acids long. The ends were cut back, 3 bases at V and 0 bases at J, with 12 bases in the middle. The V gene's germline CDR1 is LNHNV and CDR2 YYDKDF (reference sequence). The CDR3 DNA sequence: TGTGCCACCAGCAGTAAGACAGGCGCCTCTGGAAACACCATATATTTT. Its protein product is CATSSKTGASGNTIYF. Together with reference TRBV15 and TRBJ1-3, the CDR3 gives the full variable domain: DAMVIQNPRYQVTQFGKPVTLSCSQTLNHNVMYWYQQKSSQAPKLLFHYYDKDFNNEADTPDNFQSRRPNTSFCFLDIRSPGLGDTAMYLCATSSKTGASGNTIYFGEGSWLTVV.

This clonotype was recorded many times. This chain uses TRBV7-2 with TRBJ2-7, with TRBD2 as a possible D gene (6 bases). Germline CDR1 SGHTA, CDR2 FQGNSA. Trimming left V 6 bases short and J 7 bases short, with 16 bases between. There are 13 residues in the CDR3. The CDR3 region is CASRGLRTGEQYF. The CDR3 bases are TGTGCCAGCAGGGGACTCCGAACGGGGGAGCAGTACTTC. Full variable domain (outside the CDR3, taken from reference TRBV7-2 and TRBJ2-7): GAGVSQSPSNKVTEKGKDVELRCDPISGHTALYWYRQSLGQGLEFLIYFQGNSAPDKSGLPSDRFSAERTGGSVSTLTIQRTQQEDSAVYLCASRGLRTGEQYFGPGTRLTVT.

This chain joins TRBV13 and TRBJ2-1; maybe TRBD1 (5 bases). The CDR3 length is 15 residues. The V gene lost 5 bases and the J gene lost 5 bases, with 16 bases spanning the gap. Germline V gives CDR1 PRHDT, CDR2 FYEKMQ (reference sequence). The CDR3 DNA is TGTGCCAGCAGCAGGGGCCCCTCCCTAAACAATGAGCAGTTCTTC. Translation: CASSRGPSLNNEQFF.

This clonotype was observed many times. V and J are TRBV7-9 and TRBJ2-6, with D uncertain. Germline V gene data show CDR1 as SEHNR and CDR2 as FQNEAQ (reference sequence). V was trimmed by 9 bases and J by 5 bases, leaving 2 bases between them. The CDR3 totals 10 residues. The CDR3 here is CASRANVLTF. The DNA of the CDR3 is TGTGCCAGTAGGGCCAACGTCCTGACTTTC.

This clonotype was found a few times. V is TRBV5-5 and J is TRBJ1-2; 8 nucleotides align to TRBD1. Trimming took 6 bases from V and 7 from J; bases not matched to a gene: 11. CDR3 size: 14 residues. The germline V gene encodes CDR1 SGHKS and CDR2 YYEKEE (reference sequence). CDR3 bases: TGTGCCAGCATCCTTACAGGGGGTCAAGTTGGCTACACCTTC. This codes for CASILTGGQVGYTF.

This clonotype was detected only a few times. The chain combines TRBV7-3 with TRBJ1-2; no firm D call. CDR3 size: 12 residues. V was cut by 3 bases and J by 5 bases, with 7 bases left in between. Looked up from germline, CDR1 is SGHTA and CDR2 is FQGTGA. CDR3 DNA: TGTGCCAGCAGCTTCAACGGTTATGGCTACACCTTC. Translating gives CASSFNGYGYTF.

This clonotype occurred a few times. The J gene is TRBJ2-1, the V gene TRBV29-1; unclear D gene. Per germline, CDR1 SQVTM and CDR2 ANQGSEA. The germline V and J ends were trimmed by 3 bases and 0 bases, with 6 bases remaining between them. The CDR3 length is 13 residues. The CDR3 sequence: CSVDGSSYNEQFF. In DNA, the CDR3 is TGCAGCGTTGATGGTTCCTCCTACAATGAGCAGTTCTTC.

This chain uses TRBV7-2 with TRBJ2-7, with D perhaps matching TRBD1 (6 bases). The ends were cut back, 2 bases at V and 2 bases at J, with 10 bases in the middle. Germline-derived CDR1 and CDR2 are SGHTA and FQGNSA. The CDR3 extends over 14 amino acids. The CDR3 here is CASSLPDSTYEQYF. DNA for the CDR3: TGTGCCAGCAGCTTACCGGACAGTACCTACGAGCAGTACTTC.

V and J are TRBV5-1 and TRBJ2-2; D is unresolved. Per the germline V gene, CDR1 is SGHRS and CDR2 is YFSETQ. This CDR3 has 15 residues. Trimming stripped 5 bases from V and 4 bases from J, with 15 bases between. The CDR3 sequence: CASRIAPPGTGELFF. Written as DNA, the CDR3 is TGCGCCAGCAGAATAGCCCCTCCGGGCACCGGGGAGCTGTTTTTT.

This clonotype was recorded many times. The rearrangement joins TRBV4-3 to TRBJ2-7; D is possibly TRBD2 (5 bases). V was trimmed by 0 bases and J by 6 bases, leaving 18 bases between them. Germline CDR1 and CDR2: LGHNA and YSLEER. CDR3 length: 16 amino acids. The CDR3 DNA sequence: TGCGCCAGCAGCCAAGAACACCGGGAATTTCTTCCCGAGCAGTACTTC. Protein sequence: CASSQEHREFLPEQYF.

There are a few counts of this clonotype. The chain recombines TRBV5-1 with TRBJ1-1; 9 bases align to TRBD1. The germline V gene has CDR1 SGHRS and CDR2 YFSETQ. Trimming removed 0 bases from V and 4 bases from J; junction bases left unmatched: 7. The CDR3 loop spans 16 amino acids. CDR3 in amino acids: CASSLGQGQGITEAFF. CDR3 DNA sequence: TGCGCCAGCAGCTTGGGACAAGGACAGGGGATCACTGAAGCTTTCTTT.

There are a few counts of this clonotype. The chain has TRBV5-1 and TRBJ1-1, with 9 bases fitting TRBD1. Germline V gene lookup returns CDR1 SGHRS and CDR2 YFSETQ. V shed 4 bases, J shed 3 bases, and the junction held 7 bases outside the gene matches. This CDR3 comprises 15 residues. In DNA form, the CDR3 reads TGCGCCAGCAGCAGGGGACAGGGATTATACACTGAAGCTTTCTTT. It encodes CASSRGQGLYTEAFF.

The chain carries TRBV6-6 and TRBJ2-2, with 9 bases fitting TRBD1. Germline lookup yields CDR1 MNHNY and CDR2 SVGAGI (reference sequence). The CDR3 is 14 residues long. V lost 5 bases and J lost 7; bases outside the gene matches: 5. CDR3 sequence reads: CASSLDRGSGELFF. In nucleotides, the CDR3 is TGTGCCAGCAGTCTCGACAGGGGGAGCGGGGAGCTGTTTTTT.